Sequencing of this T cell receptor beta chain was carried out in a study of blood T cell repertoires in COVID-19. Germline CDR1 SGHRS, CDR2 YFSETQ. The CDR3 runs to 16 residues. V gave up 2 bases and J gave up 1 base; unmatched junction bases: 2. The table came from immunoSEQ multiplex PCR; TCRdb's copy has only in-frame clones and leaves some out. The sample lists roughly 220,000 clones, over 75% seen once, with roughly 4.5% in the top ten. The chain uses TRBV5-1 and TRBJ2-3; 12 nucleotides align to TRBD2. This sequence originates from a man younger than 40 with acute COVID-19. The material sequenced was PBMCs or T cells enriched from blood (not recorded which). CDR3 region: CASSFLAGGGTDTQYF. The CDR3 region has the DNA TGCGCCAGCAGCTTCCTAGCGGGGGGGGGCACAGATACGCAGTATTTT.